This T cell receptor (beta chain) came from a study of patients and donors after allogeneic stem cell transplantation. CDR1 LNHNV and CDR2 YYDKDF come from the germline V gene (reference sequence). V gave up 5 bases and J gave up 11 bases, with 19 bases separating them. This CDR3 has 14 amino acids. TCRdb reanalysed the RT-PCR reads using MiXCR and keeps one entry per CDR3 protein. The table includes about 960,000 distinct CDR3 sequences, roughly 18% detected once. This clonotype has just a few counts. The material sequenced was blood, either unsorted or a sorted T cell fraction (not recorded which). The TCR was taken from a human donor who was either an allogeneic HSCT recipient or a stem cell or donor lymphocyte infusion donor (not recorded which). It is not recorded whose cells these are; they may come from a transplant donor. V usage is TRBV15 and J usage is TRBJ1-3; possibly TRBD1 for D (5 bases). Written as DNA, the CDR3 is TGTGCCACCAGCCTCGGAACAGGTCCCTTGGCCATATATTTT. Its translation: CATSLGTGPLAIYF.